One sample yielded the 11 T cell receptor beta chains listed below, sequenced in a study of blood T cells in healthy people across ages. Together with a sample-barcoded 5' primer, a J-beta primer mix was included in a second PCR lasting about 6 to 11 cycles. TCRdb itself ran the 5' RACE reads through MiXCR, one entry per CDR3 protein. The sample lists over a million distinct CDR3 sequences; approximately 43% were seen once. Sequenced: blood. The receptors derive from a woman younger than 35 in good health.

This clonotype was seen only a few times. The chain combines TRBV29-1 with TRBJ1-2; D may be TRBD1 (6 bases). V was clipped by 3 bases and J by 10 bases, with 24 bases between them. The CDR3 extends over 15 amino acids. Germline V gene data show CDR1 as SQVTM and CDR2 as ANQGSEA. The CDR3 sequence is CSVDTGSGRGEAYTF. DNA of the CDR3: TGCAGCGTTGACACGGGTTCTGGCAGGGGCGAGGCCTACACCTTC.

This clonotype was detected ten times or more. The chain couples TRBV2 to TRBJ1-5; D ambiguous. V was trimmed by 7 bases and J by 2 bases, leaving 15 bases between them. This CDR3 has 15 amino acids. The germline CDR1 and CDR2 sequences are SNHLY and FYNNEI. The DNA for the CDR3 is TGTGCCAGCACCGAGGAGGGTCATGGCAATCAGCCCCAGCATTTT. Its translation: CASTEEGHGNQPQHF.

This clonotype was observed once. V usage is TRBV9 and J usage is TRBJ2-1, with TRBD2 matching 7 bases. CDR3 length equals 15 residues. V shed 2 bases and J 6 bases; nucleotides not matched to a gene: 8. Germline CDR1 reads SGDLS; CDR2 reads YYNGEE. The CDR3 region is CASSVAGRVANEQFF. The CDR3 region has the DNA TGTGCCAGCAGCGTCGCAGGGAGGGTCGCCAATGAGCAGTTCTTC.

Concerning this clonotype: It may be a read error: a sequence one base away is much more abundant. The chain has TRBV29-1 and TRBJ2-7; 14 positions agree with TRBD2. Trimming at V came to 3 bases and at J to 7 bases, leaving 14 bases not matched to a gene. Germline-derived CDR1 and CDR2 are SQVTM and ANQGSEA. The CDR3 loop spans 17 amino acids. The CDR3 nucleotides are TGCAGCGTTGAGGGACTAGCGGGAGTTGGAACCTACAATGAGCAGTACTTC. Translated, it gives CSVEGLAGVGTYNEQYF.

This clonotype appeared a few times. The chain employs TRBV7-2 and TRBJ1-1, with D possibly being TRBD1 (5 bases). The CDR3 sequence is 13 residues long. Germline V gives CDR1 SGHTA, CDR2 FQGNSA. The V end was cut by 4 bases, the J end by 6 bases, with 12 bases between. CDR3 amino acids: CASSSYGASEAFF. DNA for the CDR3: TGTGCCAGCAGCTCGTATGGGGCATCTGAAGCTTTCTTT. Variable domain in full (rest from reference TRBV7-2 and TRBJ1-1): GAGVSQSPSNKVTEKGKDVELRCDPISGHTALYWYRQSLGQGLEFLIYFQGNSAPDKSGLPSDRFSAERTGGSVSTLTIQRTQQEDSAVYLCASSSYGASEAFFGQGTRLTVV.

A word on this clonotype: This sequence may be a read error, since a much larger clone differs from it by one base. The chain has TRBV28 and TRBJ2-7; TRBD1 aligns across 9 bases. The CDR3 totals 15 residues. Per germline, CDR1 MDHEN and CDR2 SYDVKM. CDR3 amino acids: CAGSSTGTGTYEQYF. CDR3 sequence (DNA): TGTGCCGGCAGTTCCACCGGGACAGGGACCTACGAGCAGTACTTC.

This chain uses TRBV23-1 with TRBJ2-1; D gene unclear. TRBV23-1 is an open reading frame, and its role is uncertain. The V end was cut by 7 bases, the J end by 5 bases, with 9 bases between. This CDR3 is built from 12 residues. The DNA for the CDR3 is TGCGCCAGCACCTCCCTAGACAATGAGCAGTTCTTC. Encoded protein: CASTSLDNEQFF.

J is TRBJ2-5 and V is TRBV7-2; 8 bases align to TRBD2. Germline CDR1 reads SGHTA; CDR2 reads FQGNSA. The CDR3 loop spans 14 amino acids. Trimming cost V 1 base and J 5 bases; bases outside gene matches: 3. CDR3 region: CASSLVSGAETQYF. In DNA form, the CDR3 reads TGTGCCAGCAGCTTAGTTAGCGGGGCGGAGACCCAGTACTTC.

There are a few counts of this clonotype. The V gene is TRBV10-2, the J gene TRBJ1-4, with 8 nucleotides matching TRBD1. V lost 5 bases and J lost 8; bases outside the gene matches: 19. The CDR3 has 18 amino acids. The germline V gene encodes CDR1 WSHSY and CDR2 SAAADI. CDR3 region: CASSPGPFWTGKGEKLFF. Here the CDR3 DNA reads TGCGCCAGCAGTCCAGGTCCCTTCTGGACAGGGAAAGGGGAAAAACTGTTTTTT.

The chain uses TRBV6-5 and TRBJ2-1; 13 nucleotides line up with TRBD2. V was clipped by 4 bases and J by 9 bases; unmatched bases: 3. The germline V gene has CDR1 MNHEY and CDR2 SVGAGI. The CDR3 runs 14 residues. The CDR3 sequence: CASSWGLAGLEQFF. The CDR3 DNA is TGTGCCAGCAGTTGGGGACTAGCGGGGCTTGAGCAGTTCTTC.

The rearrangement joins TRBV4-1 to TRBJ1-1; D gene uncertain. CDR1 MGHRA and CDR2 YSYEKL come from the germline V gene. The CDR3 loop spans 15 amino acids. The germline V and J ends were trimmed by 2 bases and 3 bases, with 13 bases remaining between them. In nucleotides, the CDR3 is TGCGCCAGCAGCCAATTTGGGCAAACCGACACTGAAGCTTTCTTT. As protein: CASSQFGQTDTEAFF.